This T cell receptor (beta chain) comes out of a study of Tregs in tolerant kidney transplant recipients. Some clones are missing from TCRdb's copy, which holds only in-frame ones; the method was immunoSEQ multiplex PCR. The data show 240,000 or so clones, with about four fifths seen just once and under 0.65% held by the top ten. CDR3 length: 16 residues. Trimming at V came to 5 bases and at J to 4 bases, leaving 14 bases not matched to a gene. The germline gives CDR1 MNHEY, CDR2 SMNVEV (reference sequence). Comments on this clone: As yet, its antigen is unknown.

General observations from the study: Few patients were studied, so findings need validation in larger groups.

Sequenced sample: CD4+ T cells from blood. The clonotype originates from a human donor in good health. The chain carries TRBV27 and TRBJ2-7; 7 bases are shared with TRBD1. The CDR3 loop is CASSGRQGIVTYEQYF. For the CDR3, the DNA is TGTGCCAGCAGTGGCCGACAGGGAATCGTCACTTACGAGCAGTACTTC.